This T cell receptor (beta chain) was sequenced during a study of CD8 T cells in ankylosing spondylitis. Study observations and caveats: Blood from ankylosing spondylitis patients appeared to carry a characteristic eight-variant TCR beta motif. The clones that were linked to disease were reported to be significantly enriched in matched synovial fluid samples from ankylosing spondylitis patients.

Details on this clonotype: Its antigen is unknown.

Germline assignment: CDR1 MNHNS and CDR2 SASEGT. Germline trimming cut 4 bases from V and 6 bases from J; bases unmatched to any gene: 14. This CDR3 spans 16 amino acids. TCR beta libraries were made by quantitative 5'-RACE with molecular barcodes. TCRdb fed the 5' RACE reads into MiXCR, producing one record per CDR3 protein. The table lists roughly 700,000 distinct CDR3 sequences, roughly 19% of them singletons. Sequenced input: blood, either unsorted or a sorted T cell fraction (not recorded which). The rearrangement uses TRBV6-1 and TRBJ1-2; TRBD1 matches 7 bases. This TCR was sampled from a male donor with ankylosing spondylitis. The CDR3 DNA sequence: TGTGCCAGCAGTGCCCGACAGGGACAAGGGGATAATGGCTACACCTTC. Translation: CASSARQGQGDNGYTF.